This T cell receptor beta chain was retrieved from a study of blood T cell repertoires in COVID-19. At the level of the study: The origin of the acute and convalescent COVID-19 samples was the United States, Italy and Spain. The analysed material was cDNA or gDNA that came from T cells, B-cell-depleted T cells, or PBMCs.

Looked up from germline, CDR1 is MNHEY and CDR2 is SVGAGI. V gave up 7 bases and J gave up 1 base; unmatched junction bases: 4. This CDR3 comprises 13 residues. In the authors' methods: Estimates of nucleated cell counts were drawn from the amplification of reference gene primers. Using immunoSEQ multiplex PCR, the repertoire was profiled, and TCRdb retains in-frame clones only, with some absent. The D gene and trimming were derived from the DNA, and the V and J assignments and clone size from that table. Found here are around 67,000 clones, around 88% of them singletons; the top ten hold approximately 20%.

This rearrangement joins TRBV6-5 to TRBJ2-7, with 7 positions matching TRBD1. Input material: peripheral blood. This sequence was found in a woman over 75 with acute or convalescent COVID-19. CDR3 DNA: TGTGCCAGCACGATGGGACAGTCCTACGAGCAGTACTTC. Protein product: CASTMGQSYEQYF.